Each of the 19 T cell receptor beta chains below was sequenced from the same sample in a study of OX40 agonist ivuxolimab in advanced cancers. Produced via immunoSEQ multiplex PCR; TCRdb's table is partial and in-frame only. Among about 63,000 clones listed, roughly nine tenths were seen once. The source material was CD4+ or CD8+ T cells sorted from blood, sampled in a trial of the OX40 agonist ivuxolimab. The receptor set was obtained from an adult with an advanced solid tumor such as melanoma, head and neck, liver or kidney cancer.

The chain joins TRBV4-2 to TRBJ2-1, with 11 nucleotides matching TRBD2. Germline CDR1 reads LGHNA; CDR2 reads YNFKEQ. CDR3 length: 15 amino acids. V lost 4 bases and J lost 3; bases outside the gene matches: 2. The CDR3 coding sequence is TGTGCCAGCAGCCGAGGGACTAGCGGCTACAATGAGCAGTTCTTC. Its translation is CASSRGTSGYNEQFF.

The chain couples TRBV5-6 to TRBJ2-7, with D perhaps matching TRBD1 (6 bases). The V end lost 0 bases, the J end lost 3 bases, and 7 bases lay between the germline ends. CDR1 is SGHDT and CDR2 is YYEEEE in the germline V gene. This CDR3 has 13 residues. The CDR3 here is CASSLGGHYEQYV. CDR3 DNA: TGTGCCAGCAGCTTGGGGGGGCACTACGAGCAGTACGTC.

Concerning this clone itself: The junction differs from germline at one of its ends, possibly a read error. The chain combines TRBV7-6 with TRBJ2-1; either TRBD1 or TRBD2 may supply D (5 bases each). The CDR3 spans 15 residues. Per the germline V gene, CDR1 is SGHVS and CDR2 is FNYEAQ. The CDR3 reads CASSSWGSGDNEQFF. DNA of the CDR3: TGTGCCAGTAGCTCCTGGGGCAGCGGTGACAATGAGCAGTTCTTC.

This sequence joins TRBV7-2 and TRBJ2-7; TRBD1 matches 7 bases. J lost 3 bases, V lost 5 bases, and 10 bases had no gene match. This CDR3 contains 15 residues. CDR1 is SGHTA and CDR2 is FQGNSA in the germline V gene. CDR3 region: CASSQEGTVGYEQYF. CDR3 nucleotides: TGTGCCAGCAGCCAAGAGGGGACAGTCGGCTACGAGCAGTACTTC.

V and J are TRBV19 and TRBJ2-1, with TRBD2 matching 10 bases. The CDR3 consists of 15 residues. Germline V lookup: CDR1 LNHDA, CDR2 SQIVND (reference sequence). The V segment lost 5 bases and the J segment 8 bases; nucleotides outside the gene matches: 9. The CDR3 bases are TGTGCCAGTAGTTGGGCTAGCGGGAGTCTTTATGAGCAGTTCTTC. Protein: CASSWASGSLYEQFF.

The chain links TRBV7-6 to TRBJ2-7, with TRBD1 matching over 10 bases. With V trimmed by 5 bases and J by 3 bases, 7 bases remained unmatched. This CDR3 has 15 amino acids. In germline, CDR1 is SGHVS, CDR2 FNYEAQ. The CDR3 coding sequence is TGTGCCAGCAGCGCCCGACAGGGGGCTTTCTACGAGCAGTACTTC. As protein: CASSARQGAFYEQYF.

The gene calls are TRBV5-8 and TRBJ1-1; D gene uncertain. In germline, CDR1 is SGHTS, CDR2 YDEGEE. This CDR3 comprises 14 residues. V lost 0 bases to trimming and J lost 4 bases, with 10 bases between them. The CDR3 DNA follows: TGTGCCAGCAGCTTGGTTGGTAGGGTCACTGAAGCTTTCTTT. Amino acids: CASSLVGRVTEAFF. The complete variable domain, with remaining parts taken from reference TRBV5-8 and TRBJ1-1, reads EAGVTQSPTHLIKTRGQQATLRCSPISGHTSVYWYQQALGLGLQFLLWYDEGEERNRGNFPPRFSGRQFPNYSSELNVNALELEDSALYLCASSLVGRVTEAFFGQGTRLTVV.

The J gene is TRBJ2-1, the V gene TRBV5-4, with 9 nucleotides matching TRBD2. Looked up from germline, CDR1 is SGHNT and CDR2 is YYREEE (reference sequence). The trim removed 6 bases at V and 7 bases at J, leaving 14 bases unmatched. CDR3 length: 16 residues. Here the CDR3 DNA reads TGTGCCAGCATCAACCCAGAGGCTAGCGGGGTTAATGAGCAGTTCTTC. Translating gives CASINPEASGVNEQFF.

The CDR3 DNA follows: TGTGCCAGCAGCTTAACGGCCGGCACCGAAGCTTTCTTT. Amino acid sequence: CASSLTAGTEAFF. V usage is TRBV7-2 and J usage is TRBJ1-1; no clear D gene. Germline V gene lookup returns CDR1 SGHTA and CDR2 FQGNSA. Trimming pared 2 bases from V and 8 bases from J, leaving 12 bases between. This CDR3 spans 13 amino acids.

The chain links TRBV27 to TRBJ1-1, with D possibly being TRBD1 (5 bases). This CDR3 is 13 amino acids long. CDR1 and CDR2 from the germline V gene are MNHEY and SMNVEV (reference sequence). The ends were cut back, 8 bases at V and 3 bases at J, with 13 bases in the middle. Written as DNA, the CDR3 is TGTGCCAGCCGGGCAGGGTACTACACTGAAGCTTTCTTT. This sequence encodes CASRAGYYTEAFF.

The gene calls are TRBV6-5 and TRBJ2-7, with 8 bases that match TRBD2. CDR1 is MNHEY and CDR2 is SVGAGI in the germline V gene. J gave up 3 bases and V 4 bases, and 2 bases lay outside the gene matches. The CDR3 spans 13 residues. CDR3: CASSSTSGYEQYF. The CDR3 DNA reads as TGTGCCAGCAGTTCCACTAGCGGCTACGAGCAGTACTTC.

The count of this clone is one. This sequence joins TRBV13 and TRBJ1-5; 8 nucleotides agree with TRBD1. The V and J ends lost 0 bases and 7 bases, in that order; junction bases with no gene match: 8. The germline CDR1 and CDR2 sequences are PRHDT and FYEKMQ (reference sequence). The CDR3 has 16 residues. The DNA of the CDR3 is TGTGCCAGCAGCTTAGGCGGGGGGACAGGAGGACAGCCCCAGCATTTT. Translation gives CASSLGGGTGGQPQHF.

This rearrangement joins TRBV19 to TRBJ2-1, with 9 bases that match TRBD2. CDR3 length equals 15 residues. Trimming removed 0 bases from V and 5 bases from J; junction bases left unmatched: 2. Germline loops: CDR1 LNHDA, CDR2 SQIVND (reference sequence). The CDR3 DNA follows: TGTGCCAGTAGTATAGACGCGGGAGGGAACAATGAGCAGTTCTTC. It encodes CASSIDAGGNNEQFF.

This chain uses TRBV6-5 with TRBJ2-5; 8 bases fit TRBD1. The V gene end was trimmed by 5 bases and the J gene end by 1 base; junction bases not matched to a gene: 6. CDR1 and CDR2 from the germline V gene are MNHEY and SVGAGI. The CDR3 length is 15 residues. CDR3 nucleotides: TGTGCCAGCAGTGGCCAGGGGGCAACCCAAGAGACCCAGTACTTC. Its protein product is CASSGQGATQETQYF.

CDR3 in amino acids: CASSLGLGTGPYNEQFF. For the CDR3, the DNA is TGTGCCAGCAGCTTAGGTCTCGGGACAGGACCTTACAATGAGCAGTTCTTC. The V and J genes are TRBV11-2 and TRBJ2-1; 8 bases are shared with TRBD1. The CDR3 covers 17 residues. The germline V gene has CDR1 SGHAT and CDR2 FQNNGV. V lost 1 base, J lost 4 bases, and 9 bases stayed unmatched.

The genes are TRBV27 and TRBJ1-2, with a tentative D call TRBD1 (5 bases). The CDR3 runs 16 residues. Germline V gene data show CDR1 as MNHEY and CDR2 as SMNVEV (reference sequence). V was shortened by 2 bases and J by 2 bases, with 15 bases between the two germline ends. This CDR3 is CASSLSVGWGNYGYTF. The CDR3 DNA sequence: TGTGCCAGCAGTTTAAGTGTCGGGTGGGGGAACTATGGCTACACCTTC.

The chain combines TRBV4-1 with TRBJ2-3, with 9 bases fitting TRBD1. The V segment lost 0 bases and the J segment 7 bases; nucleotides outside the gene matches: 5. CDR3 size: 15 residues. Germline V gene data show CDR1 as MGHRA and CDR2 as YSYEKL. The CDR3 is CASSQDGGQGHTQYF. The CDR3 nucleotides are TGCGCCAGCAGCCAAGATGGGGGACAGGGCCATACGCAGTATTTT.

J is TRBJ2-1 and V is TRBV7-6; D remains ambiguous. V lost 0 bases to trimming and J lost 1 base, with 4 bases between them. Germline V gene sequence: CDR1 SGHVS, CDR2 FNYEAQ. CDR3 size: 14 residues. This chain's CDR3 is CASSLARSYNEQFF. Here the CDR3 DNA reads TGTGCCAGCAGCTTAGCTCGGTCCTACAATGAGCAGTTCTTC.

V usage is TRBV19 and J usage is TRBJ2-1, with 12 bases identical to TRBD2. J was trimmed by 9 bases and V by 7 bases; bases with no gene match: 10. The CDR3 sequence is 15 residues long. Germline assignment: CDR1 LNHDA and CDR2 SQIVND (reference sequence). CDR3 loop: CASTSLAGGPFEQFF. The DNA of the CDR3 is TGTGCCAGTACTTCTCTAGCGGGAGGGCCTTTTGAGCAGTTCTTC.